Presented here are 8 T cell receptor beta chains from one specimen sequenced in a study of cytomegalovirus exposure and HLA in healthy donors. PCR primers comprised 60 Vbeta and 13 Jbeta primers. Sequencing used immunoSEQ multiplex PCR; TCRdb keeps in-frame clones, though not all of them. The table lists approximately 120,000 clones, with 2.5% to 3% in the top ten. Sequencing used PBMCs. All receptors derive from a young man in good health and CMV-seronegative.

This chain connects TRBV9 to TRBJ2-7, with 7 positions matching TRBD2. CDR1 SGDLS and CDR2 YYNGEE come from the germline V gene. This CDR3 comprises 15 residues. V shed 2 bases and J 0 bases; nucleotides not matched to a gene: 5. CDR3 sequence reads: CASSVGGYHSYEQYF. The CDR3 DNA sequence: TGTGCCAGCAGCGTGGGGGGGTACCACTCCTACGAGCAGTACTTC.

The rearrangement joins TRBV28 to TRBJ1-6; 9 nucleotides match TRBD1. With V trimmed by 5 bases and J by 0 bases, 23 bases remained unmatched. CDR1 is MDHEN, CDR2 SYDVKM, per germline. The CDR3 length is 23 residues. The CDR3 is CASSPLGTGRRGTTLSYNSPLHF. CDR3 sequence (DNA): TGTGCCAGCAGTCCCTTGGGGACAGGGCGTAGAGGAACTACCCTCTCCTATAATTCACCCCTCCACTTT.

The chain recombines TRBV10-2 with TRBJ2-1; no clear D. The V end lost 7 bases, the J end lost 8 bases, and 21 bases lay between the germline ends. The germline V gene has CDR1 WSHSY and CDR2 SAAADI. The CDR3 is 15 amino acids. This chain's CDR3 is CASTDRGSPGHEQFF. CDR3 DNA: TGCGCCAGCACCGACCGCGGATCCCCGGGTCATGAGCAGTTCTTC.

This sequence joins TRBV5-8 and TRBJ2-1; TRBD2 matches 8 bases. The CDR3 contains 17 residues. Per germline, CDR1 SGHTS and CDR2 YDEGEE. V dropped 0 bases and J dropped 6; count of bases not matched to a gene: 11. The CDR3, as DNA: TGTGCCAGCAGCTTGGGGCCCCGGCTAGCGGGCGGCAATGAGCAGTTCTTC. This translates into CASSLGPRLAGGNEQFF.

The chain employs TRBV5-1 and TRBJ2-3; tentative D call: TRBD1 (5 bases). The CDR3 is 17 residues long. The germline V gene encodes CDR1 SGHRS and CDR2 YFSETQ. V gave up 4 bases and J gave up 0 bases, with 18 bases separating them. DNA for the CDR3: TGCGCCAGCAGCAGCTTACAGGTTTCCTATAGCACAGATACGCAGTATTTT. Protein: CASSSLQVSYSTDTQYF.

The chain uses TRBV27 and TRBJ2-1; 9 bases align to TRBD1. Per germline, CDR1 MNHEY and CDR2 SMNVEV (reference sequence). The CDR3 runs 15 residues. The trim removed 5 bases at V and 9 bases at J, leaving 11 bases unmatched. The CDR3 reads CASSHSRDRDSEQFF. DNA of the CDR3: TGTGCCAGCAGTCACTCCCGGGACAGGGACAGTGAGCAGTTCTTC.

The V and J genes are TRBV19 and TRBJ2-4, with D tentatively TRBD2 (7 bases). The CDR3 has 12 residues. CDR1 and CDR2 (germline): LNHDA, SQIVND (reference sequence). The germline V and J ends were trimmed by 8 bases and 9 bases, with 14 bases remaining between them. CDR3 sequence: CASLGGLGIQYF. The DNA of the CDR3 is TGTGCCAGTTTGGGGGGGCTAGGCATTCAGTACTTC.

Concerning this clone itself: Other nucleotide sequences in the sample specify the same CDR3. V gene TRBV5-1 combines with J gene TRBJ1-3; D remains ambiguous. The CDR3 sequence is 15 residues long. Trimming stripped 5 bases from V and 1 base from J, with 13 bases between. From germline, CDR1 is SGHRS and CDR2 YFSETQ. CDR3 coding DNA: TGCGCCAGCAGTTCGGACGGGAGTTCTGGAAACACCATATATTTT. It codes for CASSSDGSSGNTIYF.